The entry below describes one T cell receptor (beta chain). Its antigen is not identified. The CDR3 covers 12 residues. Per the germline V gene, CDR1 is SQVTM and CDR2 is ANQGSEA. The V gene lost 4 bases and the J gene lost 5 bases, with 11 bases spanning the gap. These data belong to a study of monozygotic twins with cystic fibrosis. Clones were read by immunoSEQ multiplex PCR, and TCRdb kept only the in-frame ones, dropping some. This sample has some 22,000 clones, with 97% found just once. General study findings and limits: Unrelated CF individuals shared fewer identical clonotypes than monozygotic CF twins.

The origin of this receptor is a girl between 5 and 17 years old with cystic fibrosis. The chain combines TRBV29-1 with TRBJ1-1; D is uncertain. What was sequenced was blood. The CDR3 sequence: CSVVYGGTEAFF. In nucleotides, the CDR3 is TGCAGCGTTGTGTACGGAGGAACTGAAGCTTTCTTT.